This T cell receptor (beta chain) was sequenced for a study of CD8 T cells in Susac syndrome. Across the study: Among the Susac syndrome patients who underwent sequencing, about 6 had clinically active disease, while about 8 of them were in remission.

A quantity of roughly 0.5 to 1 ug RNA underwent reverse transcription using random hexamers. By means of immunoSEQ multiplex PCR, TCR beta CDR3 spanning 54 Vbeta and 13 Jbeta underwent amplification. One entry per CDR3 protein, called by TCRdb with MiXCR from the immunoSEQ multiplex PCR reads. The sample gives roughly 160,000 distinct CDR3 sequences, around 96% of which show up once; approximately 0.12% is in the top ten. Deletions cut 8 bases from V and 0 bases from J, with 10 bases between. CDR1 and CDR2 from the germline V gene are MNHEY and SMNVEV (reference sequence). CDR3 length: 14 amino acids. Peripheral blood CD8+ and CD4+ T cells were profiled by TCR beta sequencing.

The chain links TRBV27 to TRBJ2-2; D remains unclear. Input material: CD4+ T cells from PBMCs. The sequence was collected from a human donor with Susac syndrome. The CDR3 DNA sequence: TGTGCCAGCTTCGATTTCGCGAACACCGGGGAGCTGTTTTTT. It encodes CASFDFANTGELFF.